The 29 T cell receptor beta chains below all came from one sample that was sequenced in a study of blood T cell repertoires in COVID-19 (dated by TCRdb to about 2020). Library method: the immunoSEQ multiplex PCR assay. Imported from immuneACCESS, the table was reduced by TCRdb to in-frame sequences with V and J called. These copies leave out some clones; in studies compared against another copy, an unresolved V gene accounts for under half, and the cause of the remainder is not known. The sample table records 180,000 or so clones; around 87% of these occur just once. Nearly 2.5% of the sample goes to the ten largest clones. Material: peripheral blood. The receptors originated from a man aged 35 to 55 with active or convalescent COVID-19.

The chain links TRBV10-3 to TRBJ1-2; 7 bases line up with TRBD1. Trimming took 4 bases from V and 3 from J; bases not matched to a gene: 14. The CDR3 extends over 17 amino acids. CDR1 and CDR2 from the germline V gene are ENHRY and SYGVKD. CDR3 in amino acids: CAISGGTDLSRYYGYTF. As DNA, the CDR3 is TGTGCCATCAGTGGGGGGACAGATCTTTCGCGGTACTATGGCTACACCTTC.

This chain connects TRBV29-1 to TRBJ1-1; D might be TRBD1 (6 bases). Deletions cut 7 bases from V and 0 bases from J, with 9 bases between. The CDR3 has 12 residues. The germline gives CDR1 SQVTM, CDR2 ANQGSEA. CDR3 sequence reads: CSAWTVNTEAFF. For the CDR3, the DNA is TGCAGCGCCTGGACAGTGAACACTGAAGCTTTCTTT.

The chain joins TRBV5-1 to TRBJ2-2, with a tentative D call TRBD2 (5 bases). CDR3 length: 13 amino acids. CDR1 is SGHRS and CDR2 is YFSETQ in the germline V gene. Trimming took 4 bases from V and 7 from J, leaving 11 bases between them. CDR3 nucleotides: TGCGCCAGCAGCCAAGGACGGGGCGGGGAGCTGTTTTTT. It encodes CASSQGRGGELFF. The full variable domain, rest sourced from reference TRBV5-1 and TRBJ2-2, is KAGVTQTPRYLIKTRGQQVTLSCSPISGHRSVSWYQQTPGQGLQFLFEYFSETQRNKGNFPGRFSGRQFSNSRSEMNVSTLELGDSALYLCASSQGRGGELFFGEGSRLTVL.

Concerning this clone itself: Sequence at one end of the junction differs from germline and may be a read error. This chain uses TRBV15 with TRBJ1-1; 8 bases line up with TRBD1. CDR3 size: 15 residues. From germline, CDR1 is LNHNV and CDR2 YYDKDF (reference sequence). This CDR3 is CATSGDRGRNTEAFF. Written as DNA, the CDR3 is TGTGCCACCAGCGGAGACAGGGGCCGCAACACTGAAGCTTTCTTT.

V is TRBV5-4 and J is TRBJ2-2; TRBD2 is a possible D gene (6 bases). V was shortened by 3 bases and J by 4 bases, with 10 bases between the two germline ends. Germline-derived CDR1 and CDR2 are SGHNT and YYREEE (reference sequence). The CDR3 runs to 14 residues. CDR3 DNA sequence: TGTGCCAGCAGCTACTTGGGGGGCACCGGGGAGCTGTTTTTT. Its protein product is CASSYLGGTGELFF.

The CDR3 region has the DNA TGCGCCAGCAGCCAAGGGACCCCAGGGTCGTCACCCCTCCACTTT. Its translation is CASSQGTPGSSPLHF. The chain carries TRBV4-1 and TRBJ1-6; D may be TRBD1 (5 bases). There are 15 residues in the CDR3. Germline lookup yields CDR1 MGHRA and CDR2 YSYEKL. Trimming removed 1 base from V and 10 bases from J, with 14 bases in between.

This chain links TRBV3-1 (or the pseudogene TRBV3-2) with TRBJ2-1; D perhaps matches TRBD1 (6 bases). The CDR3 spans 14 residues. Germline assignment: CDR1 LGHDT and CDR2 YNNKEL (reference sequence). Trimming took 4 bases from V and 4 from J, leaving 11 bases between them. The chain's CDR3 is CASSPEDRYNEQFF. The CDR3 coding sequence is TGTGCCAGCAGCCCCGAGGACAGATACAATGAGCAGTTCTTC.

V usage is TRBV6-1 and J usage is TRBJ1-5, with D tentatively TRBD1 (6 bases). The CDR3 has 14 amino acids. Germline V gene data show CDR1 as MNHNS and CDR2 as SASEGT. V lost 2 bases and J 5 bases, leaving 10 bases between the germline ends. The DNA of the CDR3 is TGTGCCAGCAGTGAAACAGGGACCGATCAGCCCCAGCATTTT. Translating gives CASSETGTDQPQHF.

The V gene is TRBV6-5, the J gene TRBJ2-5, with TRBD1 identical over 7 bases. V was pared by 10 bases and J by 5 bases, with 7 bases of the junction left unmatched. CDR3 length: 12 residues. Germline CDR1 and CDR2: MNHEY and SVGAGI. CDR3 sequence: CATRQGGETQYF. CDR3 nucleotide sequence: TGTGCCACGAGACAGGGTGGGGAGACCCAGTACTTC.

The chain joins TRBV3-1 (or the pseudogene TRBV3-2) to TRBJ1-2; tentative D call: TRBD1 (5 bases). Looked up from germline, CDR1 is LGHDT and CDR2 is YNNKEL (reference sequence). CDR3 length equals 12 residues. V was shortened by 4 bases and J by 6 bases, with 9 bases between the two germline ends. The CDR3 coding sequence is TGTGCCAGCAGCCGCGACAGAGATGGCTACACCTTC. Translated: CASSRDRDGYTF.

This chain's CDR3 is CASSVGTGMNTEAFF. The CDR3 region has the DNA TGTGCCAGCAGCGTAGGGACAGGGATGAACACTGAAGCTTTCTTT. The chain combines TRBV9 with TRBJ1-1; 8 bases are shared with TRBD1. CDR1 SGDLS and CDR2 YYNGEE come from the germline V gene. V lost 0 bases to trimming and J lost 0 bases; unmatched junction nucleotides: 1. The CDR3 covers 15 residues.

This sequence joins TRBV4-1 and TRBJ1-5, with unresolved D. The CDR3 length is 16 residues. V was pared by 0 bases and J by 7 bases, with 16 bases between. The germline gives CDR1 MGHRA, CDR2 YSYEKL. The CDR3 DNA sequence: TGCGCCAGCAGCCAAGATGGAACACGCGGCGGCCAGCCCCAGCATTTT. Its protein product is CASSQDGTRGGQPQHF.

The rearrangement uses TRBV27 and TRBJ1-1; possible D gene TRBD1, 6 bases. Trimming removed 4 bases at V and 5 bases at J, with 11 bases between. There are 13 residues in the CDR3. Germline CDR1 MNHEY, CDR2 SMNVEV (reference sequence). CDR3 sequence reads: CASSYRVGTEAFF. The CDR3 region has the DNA TGTGCCAGCAGTTACAGGGTGGGGACTGAAGCTTTCTTT.

The CDR3 sequence is CSVPEDSLNYGYTF. CDR3 DNA: TGCAGCGTACCCGAGGACAGCTTAAACTATGGCTACACCTTC. The genes are TRBV29-1 and TRBJ1-2; a possible D gene is TRBD1 (6 bases). CDR3 length: 14 residues. Germline V gene data show CDR1 as SQVTM and CDR2 as ANQGSEA. V was shortened by 6 bases and J by 2 bases, with 16 bases between the two germline ends.

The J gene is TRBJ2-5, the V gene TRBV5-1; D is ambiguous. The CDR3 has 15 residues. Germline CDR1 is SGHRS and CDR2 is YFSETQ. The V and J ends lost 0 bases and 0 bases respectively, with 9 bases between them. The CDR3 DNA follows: TGCGCCAGCAGCTTGGCCGAATACTACCAAGAGACCCAGTACTTC. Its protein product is CASSLAEYYQETQYF.

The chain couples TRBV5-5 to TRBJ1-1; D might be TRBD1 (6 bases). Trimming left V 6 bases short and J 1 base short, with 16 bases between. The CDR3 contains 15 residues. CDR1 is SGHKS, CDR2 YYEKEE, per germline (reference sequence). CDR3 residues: CASTPQGLGNTEAFF. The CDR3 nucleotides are TGTGCCAGCACCCCACAGGGATTGGGGAACACTGAAGCTTTCTTT.

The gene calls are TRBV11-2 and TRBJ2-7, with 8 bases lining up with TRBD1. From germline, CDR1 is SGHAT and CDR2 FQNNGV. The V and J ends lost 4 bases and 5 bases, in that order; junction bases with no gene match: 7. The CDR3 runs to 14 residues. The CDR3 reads CASSWSTGGNEQYF. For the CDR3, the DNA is TGTGCCAGCAGCTGGAGTACAGGGGGGAACGAGCAGTACTTC.

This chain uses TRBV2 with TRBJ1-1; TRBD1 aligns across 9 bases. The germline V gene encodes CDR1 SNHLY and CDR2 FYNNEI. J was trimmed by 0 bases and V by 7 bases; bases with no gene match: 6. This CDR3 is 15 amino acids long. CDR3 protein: CASTGQGLLNTEAFF. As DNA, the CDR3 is TGTGCCAGCACGGGACAGGGTCTCCTGAACACTGAAGCTTTCTTT.

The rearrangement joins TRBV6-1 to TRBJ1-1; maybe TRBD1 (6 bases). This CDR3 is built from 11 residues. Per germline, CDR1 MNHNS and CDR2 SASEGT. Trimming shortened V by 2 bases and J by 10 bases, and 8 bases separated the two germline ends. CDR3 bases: TGTGCCAGCAGTGAAATCAGGGGAGCTTTCTTT. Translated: CASSEIRGAFF.

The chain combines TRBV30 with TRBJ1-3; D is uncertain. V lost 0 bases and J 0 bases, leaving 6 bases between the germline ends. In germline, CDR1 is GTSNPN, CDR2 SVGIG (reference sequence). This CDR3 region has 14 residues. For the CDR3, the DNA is TGTGCCTGGAGTGTTGGGCACTCTGGAAACACCATATATTTT. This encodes CAWSVGHSGNTIYF.

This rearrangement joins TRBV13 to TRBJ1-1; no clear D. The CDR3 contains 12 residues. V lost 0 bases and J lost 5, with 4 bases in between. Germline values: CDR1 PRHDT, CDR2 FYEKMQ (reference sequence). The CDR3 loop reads CASSLGYTEAFF. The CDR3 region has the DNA TGTGCCAGCAGCTTAGGGTATACTGAAGCTTTCTTT.

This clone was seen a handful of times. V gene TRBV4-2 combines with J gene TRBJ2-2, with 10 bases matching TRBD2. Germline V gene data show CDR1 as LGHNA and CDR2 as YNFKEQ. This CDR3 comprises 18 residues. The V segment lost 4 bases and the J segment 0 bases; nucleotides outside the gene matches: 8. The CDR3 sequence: CASSPRITSGANTGELFF. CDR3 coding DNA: TGTGCCAGCAGCCCCCGTATTACTAGCGGGGCGAACACCGGGGAGCTGTTTTTT.

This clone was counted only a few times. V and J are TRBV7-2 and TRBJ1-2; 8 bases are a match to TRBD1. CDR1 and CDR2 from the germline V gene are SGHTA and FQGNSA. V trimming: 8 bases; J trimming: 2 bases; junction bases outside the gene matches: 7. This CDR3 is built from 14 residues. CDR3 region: CASSSQGGNYGYTF. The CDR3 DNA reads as TGTGCCAGCTCTTCACAGGGGGGGAACTATGGCTACACCTTC. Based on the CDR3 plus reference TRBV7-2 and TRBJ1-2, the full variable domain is GAGVSQSPSNKVTEKGKDVELRCDPISGHTALYWYRQSLGQGLEFLIYFQGNSAPDKSGLPSDRFSAERTGGSVSTLTIQRTQQEDSAVYLCASSSQGGNYGYTFGSGTRLTVV.

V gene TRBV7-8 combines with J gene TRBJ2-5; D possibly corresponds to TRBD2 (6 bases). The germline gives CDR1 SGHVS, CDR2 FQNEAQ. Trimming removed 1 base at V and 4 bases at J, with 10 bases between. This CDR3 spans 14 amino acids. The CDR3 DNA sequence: TGTGCCAGCAGCTTAGGGAGGGGAGGAGAGACCCAGTACTTC. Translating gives CASSLGRGGETQYF.

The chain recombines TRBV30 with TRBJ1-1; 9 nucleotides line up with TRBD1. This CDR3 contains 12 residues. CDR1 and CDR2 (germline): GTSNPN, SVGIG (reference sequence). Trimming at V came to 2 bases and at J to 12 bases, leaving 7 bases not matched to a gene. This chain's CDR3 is CAWSMGQGFSFF. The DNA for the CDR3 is TGTGCCTGGAGTATGGGACAGGGATTTTCTTTCTTT. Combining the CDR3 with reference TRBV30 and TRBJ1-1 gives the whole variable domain SQTIHQWPATLVQPVGSPLSLECTVEGTSNPNLYWYRQAAGRGLQLLFYSVGIGQISSEVPQNLSASRPQDRQFILSSKKLLLSDSGFYLCAWSMGQGFSFFGQGTRLTVV.

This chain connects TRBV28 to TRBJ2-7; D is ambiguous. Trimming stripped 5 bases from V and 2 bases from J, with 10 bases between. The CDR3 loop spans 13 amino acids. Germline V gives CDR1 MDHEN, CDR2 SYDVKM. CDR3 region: CASSDGLTYEQYF. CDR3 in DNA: TGTGCCAGCAGTGACGGGTTAACCTACGAGCAGTACTTC. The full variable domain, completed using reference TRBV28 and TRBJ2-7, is DVKVTQSSRYLVKRTGEKVFLECVQDMDHENMFWYRQDPGLGLRLIYFSYDVKMKEKGDIPEGYSVSREKKERFSLILESASTNQTSMYLCASSDGLTYEQYFGPGTRLTVT.

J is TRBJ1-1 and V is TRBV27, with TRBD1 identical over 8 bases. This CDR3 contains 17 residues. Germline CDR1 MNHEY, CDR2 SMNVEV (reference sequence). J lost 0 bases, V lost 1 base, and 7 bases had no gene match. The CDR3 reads CASSLLGTGGLNTEAFF. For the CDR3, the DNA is TGTGCCAGCAGTTTATTAGGGACAGGCGGCCTGAACACTGAAGCTTTCTTT.

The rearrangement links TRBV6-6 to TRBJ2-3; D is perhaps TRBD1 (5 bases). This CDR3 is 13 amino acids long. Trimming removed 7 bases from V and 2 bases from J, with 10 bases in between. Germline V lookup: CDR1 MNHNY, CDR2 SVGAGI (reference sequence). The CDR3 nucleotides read TGTGCCAGCAACAGACAGATCACAGATACGCAGTATTTT. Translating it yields CASNRQITDTQYF.

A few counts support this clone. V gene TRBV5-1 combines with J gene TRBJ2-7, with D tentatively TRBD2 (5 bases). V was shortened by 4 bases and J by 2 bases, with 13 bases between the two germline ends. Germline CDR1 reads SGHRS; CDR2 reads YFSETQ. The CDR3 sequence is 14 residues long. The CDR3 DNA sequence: TGCGCCAGCAGCCCGGAGGTAGCAGCCTACGAGCAGTACTTC. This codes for CASSPEVAAYEQYF.